Listed below are T cell receptor beta chains from one sample, sequenced in a study of T cell responses to AZD1222 COVID-19 vaccine. Data came from immunoSEQ multiplex PCR; TCRdb stores just in-frame clones and leaves some out. The table has approximately 90,000 clones, 80% to 90% seen once. The material sequenced was peripheral blood, taken on day 0 of AZD1222 vaccination. These receptors all stem from an adult in good health. The CDR3 runs from the conserved cysteine through the conserved F or W. A D gene is named only where the DNA matches it firmly. Some rows mark clone size as missing; the rest say once, few, many or name a class of expanded clone.

CDR3 | DNA | J | D | size | V
CATSRDLAGYNEQFF | TGTGCCACCAGCAGAGATTTGGCTGGGTACAATGAGCAGTTCTTC | TRBJ2-1 | NA | NA | TRBV15
CASSNNAGDGYTF | TGCGCCAGCAGCAACAACGCGGGGGACGGCTACACCTTC | TRBJ1-2 | NA | NA | TRBV5-1
CASSLNQRGWNDNYGYTF | TGTGCCAGCAGCCTTAATCAGAGGGGATGGAACGATAACTATGGCTACACCTTC | TRBJ1-2 | NA | NA | TRBV3-1/TRBV3-2
CASSLTDYGYTF | TGTGCCAGCAGCTTGACAGACTATGGCTACACCTTC | TRBJ1-2 | NA | NA | TRBV5-6
CASSEWGTDKETQYF | TGTGCCAGCAGTGAATGGGGGACAGACAAAGAGACCCAGTACTTC | TRBJ2-5 | TRBD1 | NA | TRBV2
CASSLAGLAGFTTHTQYF | TGCGCCAGCAGCTTGGCGGGACTAGCGGGATTTACGACACATACGCAGTATTTT | TRBJ2-3 | TRBD2 | once | TRBV5-1
CASSLGPGEPKAFF | TGTGCCAGCAGCTTGGGGCCGGGGGAACCCAAAGCTTTCTTT | TRBJ1-1 | NA | few | TRBV5-8
CASSPRDLQETQYF | TGTGCCAGCAGTCCCAGGGACTTACAAGAGACCCAGTACTTC | TRBJ2-5 | NA | NA | TRBV28
CASSLGQGANTGELFF | TGTGCCAGCAGCTTAGGACAGGGGGCGAACACCGGGGAGCTGTTTTTT | TRBJ2-2 | TRBD1 | NA | TRBV13
CATSRDRGQGEQYF | TGTGCCACCAGCAGAGACAGGGGGCAGGGCGAGCAGTACTTC | TRBJ2-7 | TRBD1 | NA | TRBV15
CASNGIGPYEQYF | TGTGCCAGCAATGGGATAGGACCCTACGAGCAGTACTTC | TRBJ2-7 | NA | NA | TRBV28
CASKRTASYEQYF | TGTGCCAGCAAGCGGACGGCCTCCTACGAGCAGTACTTC | TRBJ2-7 | NA | NA | TRBV2
CASSLKVGNSPLHF | TGTGCCAGCAGCTTGAAAGTTGGAAATTCACCCCTCCACTTT | TRBJ1-6 | NA | NA | TRBV5-6
CASSRRVETEAFF | TGCGCCAGCAGTAGGAGGGTAGAGACTGAAGCTTTCTTT | TRBJ1-1 | NA | NA | TRBV5-1
CASLPRSVTEAFF | TGTGCCAGCCTGCCCCGAAGTGTCACTGAAGCTTTCTTT | TRBJ1-1 | NA | NA | TRBV6-1
CASSTAGTGVSDTQYF | TGTGCCAGCAGCACCGCTGGGACAGGGGTCTCAGATACGCAGTATTTT | TRBJ2-3 | TRBD1 | NA | TRBV11-2
CASSPTSGLIHEQFF | TGTGCCAGCAGCCCCACATCGGGTCTGATTCATGAGCAGTTCTTC | TRBJ2-1 | NA | NA | TRBV3-1/TRBV3-2
CSARYRHGEFF | TGCAGTGCTAGATATCGCCATGGTGAGTTCTTC | TRBJ2-1 | NA | NA | TRBV20-1
CASSPDGGRYGYTF | TGTGCCAGCTCACCCGACGGGGGCCGCTATGGCTACACCTTC | TRBJ1-2 | NA | few | TRBV18
CASSSDPGFIRTTEAFF | TGTGCCAGCAGCTCGGACCCAGGATTTATTAGAACCACTGAAGCTTTCTTT | TRBJ1-1 | NA | NA | TRBV5-6
CASSPPSIYGYTF | TGTGCCAGCAGCCCCCCTTCAATCTATGGCTACACCTTC | TRBJ1-2 | NA | once | TRBV28
CASSEAPRPLF | TGTGCCAGCAGTGAAGCCCCGAGACCTTTATTC | TRBJ1-2 | NA | NA | TRBV2